This TCR beta chain was sequenced during a study of Ad26.COV2.S vaccination and SARS-CoV-2 variants. Trimming shortened V by 2 bases and J by 5 bases, and 20 bases separated the two germline ends. The germline gives CDR1 SGHDT, CDR2 YYEEEE. This CDR3 comprises 17 residues. Regarding treatment: around 19 received Ad26.COV2.S at low or high dose, single or two shots; 5 received placebo; per-sample allocation not given. It was on day 63 after the first vaccine or placebo injection that samples were taken. A note on this clone: Its specificity is not known.

Study-level findings and limits: Breadth and depth estimates from TCRs may understate total T cell responses. Reports say spike-specific CD8+ and CD4+ T cell responses covered substantial breadth after vaccination.

Repertoires were generated with immunoSEQ multiplex PCR, while TCRdb's copy carries only in-frame clones and drops some. The table records more than 300,000 clones, around four fifths of them present only once. The sequence came from a person aged 18-65 years who received the Ad26.COV2.S COVID-19 vaccine or a placebo. This sample comprised peripheral blood, obtained in a trial of Ad26.COV2.S vaccine versus placebo. The genes are TRBV5-6 and TRBJ1-3, with D possibly being TRBD1 (5 bases). This CDR3 is CASSFGSGTLRRNTIYF. CDR3 sequence (DNA): TGTGCCAGCAGCTTCGGGTCCGGGACCCTCAGGAGAAACACCATATATTTT.